Following are 20 T cell receptor beta chains from one sample sequenced in a study of persistence of HIV-infected CD4 T cells. This was the immunoSEQ version 4 assay in survey mode. Only in-frame clones appear in the TCRdb table, and some are missing; sequencing was by immunoSEQ multiplex PCR. The sample lists around 60,000 clones; roughly 77% were seen once. These TCRs are of unknown antigen specificity. Cells were stimulated with overlapping HIV-1 Gag 15-mer peptides. Sorted nonresponding memory CD4+ T cells were CD40L-negative, CD69-negative, CD45RO-high. The sample was CD4+ T cells sorted from PBMCs after 18-hour stimulation, taken from a patient who received antiretroviral therapy. These receptors all come from an adult man with HIV who was CMV-seropositive.

This clone has more than one count but fewer than ten. This rearrangement joins TRBV5-1 to TRBJ2-2; D is unresolved. V was trimmed by 4 bases and J by 0 bases, leaving 10 bases between them. CDR1 and CDR2 (germline): SGHRS, YFSETQ. This CDR3 contains 15 residues. CDR3 region: CASSLRTANTGELFF. The CDR3 DNA follows: TGCGCCAGCAGCCTCAGGACGGCGAACACCGGGGAGCTGTTTTTT. Complete variable domain (other parts from reference TRBV5-1 and TRBJ2-2): KAGVTQTPRYLIKTRGQQVTLSCSPISGHRSVSWYQQTPGQGLQFLFEYFSETQRNKGNFPGRFSGRQFSNSRSEMNVSTLELGDSALYLCASSLRTANTGELFFGEGSRLTVL.

The chain couples TRBV5-5 to TRBJ1-1, with D uncertain. The CDR3 contains 15 residues. The germline V gene encodes CDR1 SGHKS and CDR2 YYEKEE (reference sequence). V lost 1 base to trimming and J lost 1 base, with 11 bases between them. The CDR3 coding sequence is TGTGCCAGCAGCTTGCTCACCAGTTCGAACACTGAAGCTTTCTTT. Translated: CASSLLTSSNTEAFF.

This clone was seen once. The rearrangement links TRBV19 to TRBJ1-4; D remains unclear. Germline CDR1 and CDR2: LNHDA and SQIVND (reference sequence). V was clipped by 4 bases and J by 0 bases, with 9 bases between them. CDR3 length: 15 amino acids. The CDR3 here is CASSTGLTTNEKLFF. In DNA form, the CDR3 reads TGTGCCAGTAGTACTGGACTGACAACTAATGAAAAACTGTTTTTT.

The chain couples TRBV12-3 or TRBV12-4 to TRBJ2-7; 7 nucleotides agree with TRBD1. The CDR3 runs 13 residues. With 4 bases clipped from V and 6 bases from J, the junction kept 6 bases outside the gene matches. CDR3 sequence: CASSSGQKAEQYF. Here the CDR3 DNA reads TGTGCCAGCAGTTCGGGACAGAAAGCCGAGCAGTACTTC.

The chain employs TRBV14 and TRBJ2-3, with D tentatively TRBD1 or TRBD2 (5 bases each). The CDR3 loop spans 17 amino acids. The germline V gene encodes CDR1 SGHDN and CDR2 FVKESK. V lost 4 bases to trimming and J lost 5 bases, with 22 bases between them. Here the CDR3 reads CASSPAGTGLLRDTQYF. The CDR3 DNA reads TGTGCCAGCAGCCCCGCCGGGACGGGGCTGCTGAGAGATACGCAGTATTTT. The full variable domain, rest sourced from reference TRBV14 and TRBJ2-3, is EAGVTQFPSHSVIEKGQTVTLRCDPISGHDNLYWYRRVMGKEIKFLLHFVKESKQDESGMPNNRFLAERTGGTYSTLKVQPAELEDSGVYFCASSPAGTGLLRDTQYFGPGTRLTVL.

This chain uses TRBV7-9 with TRBJ1-4; D not certain. Between the trimmed V and J ends, which lost 0 bases and 8 bases, there was a span of 7 bases. Germline V gene sequence: CDR1 SEHNR, CDR2 FQNEAQ (reference sequence). The CDR3 has 13 residues. For the CDR3, the DNA is TGTGCCAGCAGCTTAGCCGGAGGGGAAAAACTGTTTTTT. Its translation: CASSLAGGEKLFF.

The chain is built from TRBV6-1 and TRBJ1-4; tentative D call: TRBD1 (5 bases). There are 17 residues in the CDR3. V lost 4 bases to trimming and J lost 3 bases, with 18 bases between them. Germline CDR1 and CDR2: MNHNS and SASEGT. CDR3 amino acids: CASSGGGVQGANEKLFF. CDR3 bases: TGTGCCAGCAGTGGTGGGGGAGTGCAGGGCGCTAATGAAAAACTGTTTTTT.

The gene calls are TRBV19 and TRBJ2-2; D may be TRBD1 or TRBD2 (5 bases each). The V gene lost 7 bases and the J gene lost 2 bases, with 20 bases spanning the gap. The CDR3 runs to 17 residues. CDR1 and CDR2 from the germline V gene are LNHDA and SQIVND (reference sequence). The CDR3 sequence is CASTIVGMGVNTGELFF. CDR3 nucleotide sequence: TGTGCCAGTACCATAGTGGGAATGGGGGTTAACACCGGGGAGCTGTTTTTT.

This clone turned up a few times. This rearrangement joins TRBV28 to TRBJ1-6, with a possible D match to TRBD1 (5 bases). The CDR3 extends over 12 amino acids. CDR1 MDHEN and CDR2 SYDVKM come from the germline V gene. The V end lost 7 bases, the J end lost 11 bases, and 12 bases lay between the germline ends. CDR3 DNA: TGTGCCAGCAACGATGACAGAGCACCCCTCCACTTT. Amino acids: CASNDDRAPLHF.

The CDR3 spells CASTPRGGLGNSPLHF. The CDR3 bases are TGTGCCAGTACCCCACGCGGGGGGCTGGGGAATTCACCCCTCCACTTT. The rearrangement uses TRBV19 and TRBJ1-6; possibly TRBD1 for D (6 bases). The CDR3 covers 16 residues. Germline V gives CDR1 LNHDA, CDR2 SQIVND (reference sequence). Trimming cost V 7 bases and J 7 bases, with 20 bases left between them.

This chain uses TRBV5-1 with TRBJ1-1; 8 nucleotides agree with TRBD1. This CDR3 has 15 residues. Germline CDR1 reads SGHRS; CDR2 reads YFSETQ. The ends lost 3 bases at V and 1 base at J; junction bases unmatched: 5. This CDR3 is CASSWGGQENTEAFF. As DNA, the CDR3 is TGCGCCAGCAGCTGGGGGGGACAGGAGAACACTGAAGCTTTCTTT.

The rearrangement uses TRBV6-5 and TRBJ1-1, with D possibly TRBD1 on 6 matching bases. This CDR3 has 16 amino acids. CDR1 is MNHEY and CDR2 is SVGAGI in the germline V gene. The V end was cut by 4 bases, the J end by 0 bases, with 15 bases between. The CDR3: CASSSDGQIMNTEAFF. The CDR3 region has the DNA TGTGCCAGCAGTTCGGATGGACAGATCATGAACACTGAAGCTTTCTTT.

The CDR3: CASSIEGPQGRGTEAFF. CDR3 nucleotide sequence: TGTGCCAGTAGTATAGAGGGCCCCCAGGGGAGGGGAACTGAAGCTTTCTTT. The rearrangement joins TRBV19 to TRBJ1-1; D may be TRBD1 (6 bases). This CDR3 has 17 residues. Trimming removed 0 bases from V and 5 bases from J, with 19 bases in between. Germline V CDR1 and CDR2: LNHDA, SQIVND (reference sequence).

The chain uses TRBV4-1 and TRBJ2-4, with D perhaps being TRBD1 or TRBD2 (7 bases each). Germline CDR1 and CDR2: MGHRA and YSYEKL. The CDR3 is 16 amino acids. V lost 0 bases and J 5 bases, leaving 14 bases between the germline ends. CDR3 sequence (DNA): TGCGCCAGCAGCCAAGAGGTGGGAGGGGGCCAAAACATTCAGTACTTC. Amino acids: CASSQEVGGGQNIQYF.

The CDR3: CASSIDGSSTDTQYF. The CDR3 DNA is TGTGCCAGTAGTATCGATGGGAGCAGCACAGATACGCAGTATTTT. The V gene is TRBV19, the J gene TRBJ2-3, with D perhaps TRBD2 (5 bases). V was pared by 3 bases and J by 0 bases, with 10 bases between. CDR1 is LNHDA and CDR2 is SQIVND in the germline V gene (reference sequence). The CDR3 spans 15 residues.

CDR3 amino acids: CASSLDITEAFF. The CDR3 DNA reads TGTGCCAGCTCACTCGATATCACTGAAGCTTTCTTT. The V and J genes are TRBV18 and TRBJ1-1, with no clear D. Trimming shortened V by 4 bases and J by 4 bases, and 7 bases separated the two germline ends. There are 12 residues in the CDR3. The V gene's germline CDR1 is KGHSH and CDR2 LQKENI.

The chain combines TRBV29-1 with TRBJ2-7; D ambiguous. The CDR3 spans 12 residues. The germline CDR1 and CDR2 sequences are SQVTM and ANQGSEA. The V end lost 4 bases, the J end lost 2 bases, and 9 bases lay between the germline ends. CDR3 DNA: TGCAGCGTTGCAACAGCTACCTACGAGCAGTACTTC. Translation: CSVATATYEQYF.

This clone was recorded only once. The chain is built from TRBV29-1 and TRBJ2-2; possible D gene TRBD2, 5 bases. Germline V gives CDR1 SQVTM, CDR2 ANQGSEA. The CDR3 spans 14 residues. V was pared by 4 bases and J by 1 base, with 10 bases between. The CDR3 spells CSVAGILNTGELFF. The CDR3 DNA sequence: TGCAGCGTTGCCGGGATACTGAACACCGGGGAGCTGTTTTTT.

This clone was seen once. This chain uses TRBV13 with TRBJ2-7; D ambiguous. The CDR3 has 12 residues. CDR1 and CDR2 (germline): PRHDT, FYEKMQ (reference sequence). The V gene lost 3 bases and the J gene lost 1 base, with 4 bases spanning the gap. CDR3 region: CASSFGSYEQYF. The CDR3 DNA reads as TGTGCCAGCAGCTTCGGGTCCTACGAGCAGTACTTC.

This chain links TRBV5-1 with TRBJ1-1; the D gene is possibly TRBD1 (5 bases). CDR1 SGHRS and CDR2 YFSETQ come from the germline V gene. This CDR3 comprises 14 residues. Trimming left V 2 bases short and J 6 bases short, with 14 bases between. The CDR3 sequence is CASSLGTSNAEAFF. The DNA for the CDR3 is TGCGCCAGCAGCTTAGGGACCTCAAACGCTGAAGCTTTCTTT.